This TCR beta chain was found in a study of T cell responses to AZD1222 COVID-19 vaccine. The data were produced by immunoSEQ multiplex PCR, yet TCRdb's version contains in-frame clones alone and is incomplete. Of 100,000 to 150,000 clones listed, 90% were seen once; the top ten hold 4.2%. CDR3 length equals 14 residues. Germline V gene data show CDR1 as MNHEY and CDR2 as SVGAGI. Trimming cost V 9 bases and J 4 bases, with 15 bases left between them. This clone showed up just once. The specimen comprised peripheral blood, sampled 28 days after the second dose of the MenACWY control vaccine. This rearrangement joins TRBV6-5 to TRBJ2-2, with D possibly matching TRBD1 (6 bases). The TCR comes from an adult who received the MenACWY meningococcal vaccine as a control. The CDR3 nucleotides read TGTGCCAGTGCAGGGGCCTTCTTCACCGGGGAGCTGTTTTTT. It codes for CASAGAFFTGELFF.